These T cell receptor beta chains were read from a single sample in a study of T cell responses to AZD1222 COVID-19 vaccine. The repertoire was sequenced with immunoSEQ multiplex PCR; TCRdb's copy has only in-frame clones and lacks some. The sample shows about 130,000 clones, roughly 86% of them seen only once. This material consisted of peripheral blood, taken 28 days after the second AZD1222 dose. The receptors derive from an adult who received the AZD1222 COVID-19 vaccine. The conserved cysteine and the conserved F or W are not part of the CDR3 here.

cdr3_length v_call cdr3_aa
12 TRBV5-1 ASSVGTRPRGYT
14 TRBV9 ASSAGQGLDIYGYT
11 TRBV19 ASRATEVETQY
14 TRBV11-2 ASSPRRGTYQETQY
13 TRBV7-9 ASSPTSGRGDEQY
16 TRBV28 ASSLSLQDRGREETQY
13 TRBV9 ASSVGLAEYNEQF
11 TRBV5-8 ASSGRILAEAF
14 TRBV6-4 ASSEETGGAYNEQF
15 TRBV9 ASSVGGLAGNTGELF
13 TRBV6-5 ASSYGSPATYEQY
10 TRBV3-1/TRBV3-2 ASWTGNGEQF
14 TRBV18 ASSPRPGTGGQPQH
12 TRBV5-1 ASQGVNQRDTQY
12 TRBV5-1 ASSPGGDGNTIY
13 TRBV5-1 ASSPGAGETGELF
17 TRBV14 ASSQDLGWGALMNTEAF
11 TRBV7-8 ASSLTQNYGYT
15 TRBV4-1 ASSQESRGLRGDTIY
14 TRBV2 ASSENWRGTNEKLF
12 TRBV9 ASSYRGLQETQY
11 TRBV7-9 ASSAGGVYGYT
12 TRBV19 ASSQGWGATEAF
12 TRBV12-5 ASGLGIQNYGYT
13 TRBV9 ASRARDGGNTEAF
12 TRBV3-1/TRBV3-2 ASSLPGGKETQY
13 TRBV29-1 SVARRGLVSYEQY
12 TRBV20-1 SASGQVLHNEQF
11 TRBV12-5 ASGSHLDQPQH
10 TRBV7-9 ASSRGEREQY
11 TRBV5-1 ASSFRDGETQY
11 TRBV7-6 ASSTYRDDTQY
12 TRBV29-1 SVSLTGGNEKLF
13 TRBV27 ASRPTPSPDTEAF
13 TRBV24-1 ATSDPASSAGELF
13 TRBV23-1 ASTTGTGSFPGYT
9 TRBV5-6 ASSYRDWQY
13 TRBV19 ASSIVGSGGSEQF
12 TRBV6-2/TRBV6-3 ASSTPAWTGILH
10 TRBV7-9 ASSFTQGNYT
12 TRBV5-1 ASSLRLGHYEQY
13 TRBV18 ASSPGLVSSYEQY
11 TRBV2 ASGGSLDNEQF
12 TRBV3-1/TRBV3-2 ASSQSEGPYGYT
11 TRBV5-1 ASSPDIGNTIY
11 TRBV12-3/TRBV12-4 ASSLVDGYEQY
14 TRBV11-3 ASSPSDRALSYEQY
11 TRBV19 ASRVGVGETQY
13 TRBV30 ASTSGSGTYNEQF
11 TRBV4-1 ASSQDPYYEQY
13 TRBV7-9 ASSLNPGLDTEAF
12 TRBV18 ASSPTGQNYGCT
15 TRBV3-1/TRBV3-2 ASSPNMGVGGANVLT
13 TRBV5-4 ASSSGFMRNSPLH
12 TRBV28 ASKGQDFNTEAF
11 TRBV7-9 ASSLGGTGGYT
13 TRBV7-9 ASTTWDRGNYGYT
13 TRBV15 ATRDVAGGLETQY
12 TRBV28 ASSYRGGKETQY
11 TRBV5-6 ASSTMGNQPQH